This T cell receptor (beta chain) stems from a study of blood T cell repertoires in COVID-19. The wider study: The samples span acute and convalescent COVID-19 from the United States, Italy and Spain. The analysed material was cDNA or gDNA that came from T cells, B-cell-depleted T cells, or PBMCs.

The method was immunoSEQ multiplex PCR; TCRdb's version includes in-frame clones alone and lacks a portion of them. Of some 120,000 clones listed, approximately 89% are singletons. Germline assignment: CDR1 KGHSH and CDR2 LQKENI. The CDR3 is 15 residues long. J lost 3 bases, V lost 5 bases, and 4 bases had no gene match. This receptor was obtained from a woman aged 55 to 70 with acute or convalescent COVID-19. The sample taken for sequencing was peripheral blood. The chain joins TRBV18 to TRBJ1-5; TRBD1 matches 10 bases. This CDR3 reads CASSVDRGYNQPQHF. The DNA for the CDR3 is TGTGCCAGCTCAGTGGACAGGGGGTACAATCAGCCCCAGCATTTT. Full variable domain (remainder filled in from reference TRBV18 and TRBJ1-5): NAGVMQNPRHLVRRRGQEARLRCSPMKGHSHVYWYRQLPEEGLKFMVYLQKENIIDESGMPKERFSAEFPKEGPSILRIQQVVRGDSAAYFCASSVDRGYNQPQHFGDGTRLSIL.